This T cell receptor (beta chain) was captured in a study of blood T cell repertoires in COVID-19 (dated by TCRdb to 2020 to 2022). A note on the overall study: Samples covering the acute and convalescent phases of COVID-19 were provided by collaborators in the United States, Italy and Spain. The prospective study material was composed of cDNA or gDNA derived from T cells, B-cell-depleted T cells, or PBMCs. Deeply sampled blood TCRbeta repertoires from subjects exposed to, actively infected with, or recovered from COVID-19 were included in the dataset. The repertoires were released in a freely available public database intended as a resource for research on the immune response to SARS-CoV-2. Samples came from the ongoing ImmuneRACE study (first 160 participants) plus 1,254 subjects from 6 global collaborators. A de-identified subject ID, COVID-19 status, age in years and sex were almost always included in the sample metadata. Where HLA class I and class II types were available, the types were taken from metadata supplied by the sample provider, not from assay-based typing. Findings and caveats that apply to the study as a whole: The amount of clinical and demographic metadata varied by source and participant and was provided uncurated.

Remarks on this clone: Its recognized antigen is unknown. Base qualities are not at hand, and no much larger clone is one base apart. At the DNA level, this CDR3 is encoded by other sequences in the same sample as well.

TCRbeta CDR3 regions were amplified from genomic DNA by means of the immunoSEQ Assay, a bias-controlled multiplex PCR. Per the original workflow: Nucleated cell counts per sample were estimated from amplification of reference gene primers within the assay. To quantify the absolute abundance of each unique TCRbeta CDR3 rearrangement, sequence reads were collapsed and filtered. Productive Simpson clonality was computed per sample as the square root of Simpson's diversity index over productive rearrangements. Not all clones reach the TCRdb copy of this immuneACCESS table, which keeps in-frame sequences only. Checked studies attribute under half of the gap to unresolved V genes and leave the rest unexplained. V and J calls plus clone size are reproduced from that table; the DNA served to infer D and trimming. This sample comprises more than 90,000 clones, approximately 80% of them detected only once. Roughly 5.6% of the sample belongs to the ten largest clones.

The CDR3 sequence holds 14 residues, the cysteine and phenylalanine included. Of the read, only the CDR3 DNA is kept; its 42 bases are in frame from base 1. From the germline V gene, CDR1 is SGHTA and CDR2 is FQGTGA. Trimming takes 5 bases off V and 2 bases off J; junction bases not matched to a gene: 5. Whole blood was collected in K2EDTA tubes by collaborating institutions according to the institutions' own protocols. For TCRbeta analysis, collaborators shipped samples as frozen whole blood, isolated PBMCs, or DNA extracted from either of those sample types. This clonotype originated in a man between 65 and 85 years old with acute or convalescent COVID-19. Here the chain combines TRBV7-3 and TRBJ2-5; TRBD1 matches 7 bases in the middle. The material sequenced was peripheral blood. In nucleotide form, the sequence is TGTGCCAGCAGCCCGACAGGGCTTCAAGAGACCCAGTACTTC. It translates as CASSPTGLQETQYF.